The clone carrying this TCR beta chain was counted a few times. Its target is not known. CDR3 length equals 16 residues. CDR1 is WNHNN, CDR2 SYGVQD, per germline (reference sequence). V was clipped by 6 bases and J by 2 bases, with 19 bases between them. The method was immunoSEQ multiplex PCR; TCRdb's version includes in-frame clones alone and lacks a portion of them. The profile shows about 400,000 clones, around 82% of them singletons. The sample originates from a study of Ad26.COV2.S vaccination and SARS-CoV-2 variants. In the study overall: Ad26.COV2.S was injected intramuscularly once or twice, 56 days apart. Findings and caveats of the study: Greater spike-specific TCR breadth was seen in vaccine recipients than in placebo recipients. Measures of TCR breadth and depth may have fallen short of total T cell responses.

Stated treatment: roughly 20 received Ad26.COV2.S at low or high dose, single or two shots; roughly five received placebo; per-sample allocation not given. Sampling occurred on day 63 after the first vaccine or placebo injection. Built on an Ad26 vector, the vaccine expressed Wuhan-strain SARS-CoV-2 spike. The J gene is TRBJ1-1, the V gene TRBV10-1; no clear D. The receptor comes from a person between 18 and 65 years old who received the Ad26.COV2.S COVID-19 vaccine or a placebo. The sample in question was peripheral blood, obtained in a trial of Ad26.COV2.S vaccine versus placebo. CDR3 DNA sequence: TGCGCCAGCAGCGATAAACGGCTGGTTTCTAACACTGAAGCTTTCTTT. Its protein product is CASSDKRLVSNTEAFF.